The sequence of this T cell receptor (beta chain) was determined in a study of post-analysis software for immune sequencing data. Presence of unique molecular identifiers characterized the TCR beta cDNA libraries. From the PCR reads, TCRdb called clonotypes with MiXCR, one entry per CDR3 protein. The data contain 800,000 to 950,000 distinct CDR3 sequences, 53% of them singletons. The CDR3 consists of 18 residues. CDR1 SGHTA and CDR2 FQGNSA come from the germline V gene. V dropped 4 bases and J dropped 5 bases, with 24 bases sitting between them. As concerns this clonotype: Its antigen is as yet unknown.

General observations from the study: A significant reduction in normalized Chao1 diversity was observed in multiple sclerosis patients versus controls. Four to six TRBV segments were more frequent in patients than controls; TRBV5-6, TRBV5-1 and TRBV20-1 belonged to this group. Batch-matched samples strongly co-clustered by F measure.

Sequenced: blood. The chain uses TRBV7-2 and TRBJ2-1; perhaps D is TRBD1 or TRBD2 (7 bases each). The TCR sequence derives from a girl under 18 with multiple sclerosis. CDR3: CASSSQSQGGLADNEQFF. The CDR3 coding sequence is TGTGCCAGCAGCTCCCAGAGTCAGGGGGGGTTAGCGGACAATGAGCAGTTCTTC.